The rows below give T cell receptor beta chains drawn from one sample of a study of regulatory T cells in long-lasting Graves disease. TCRdb reprocessed the multiplex PCR reads with MiXCR, giving one entry per CDR3 protein. The table includes around 400,000 distinct CDR3 sequences, around 15% detected once. Material: peripheral blood mononuclear cells (PBMCs), obtained at new diagnosis, from a patient treated with antithyroid drugs. Every receptor here comes from a female donor with Graves disease. Both conserved end residues are part of each CDR3. Each record gives: CDR3 protein, CDR3 DNA, clone size, D gene, V gene, J gene. The D gene is left open where the match is weak. Some rows mark clone size as missing; the rest say once, few, many or name a class of expanded clone.

CATSRLAGGRSNTGELFF,TGTGCCACCAGCAGATTAGCGGGGGGGAGATCTAACACCGGGGAGCTGTTTTTT,.,TRBD2,TRBV15,TRBJ2-2
CASSPNDGVGYTF,TGTGCCAGCTCACCAAACGACGGGGTTGGCTACACCTTC,many,.,TRBV18,TRBJ1-2
CASSDFGMNTEAFF,TGTGCCAGCAGTGATTTCGGGATGAACACTGAAGCTTTCTTT,many,.,TRBV2,TRBJ1-1
CTSSFGNEQFF,TGTACCAGCAGCTTCGGAAATGAGCAGTTCTTC,.,.,TRBV11-2,TRBJ2-1
CASSVVAGQGREKLFF,TGTGCCAGCAGCGTAGTTGCGGGACAGGGTCGGGAAAAACTGTTTTTT,few,TRBD1,TRBV9,TRBJ1-4
CASSFDSGKEEQFF,TGTGCCAGCAGTTTCGATAGCGGGAAGGAGGAGCAGTTCTTC,.,TRBD2,TRBV28,TRBJ2-1
CASSQVGTGGGEYGYTF,TGTGCCAGCAGCCAAGTCGGGACAGGGGGCGGGGAGTATGGCTACACCTTC,many,TRBD1,TRBV4-2,TRBJ1-2
CAGLWRAHEQFF,TGTGCCGGCTTGTGGAGGGCCCATGAGCAGTTCTTC,many,.,TRBV30,TRBJ2-1
CASSFWASGRSNEQFF,TGTGCCAGCAGTTTCTGGGCTAGCGGGAGGTCTAATGAGCAGTTCTTC,few,TRBD2,TRBV7-8,TRBJ2-1
CSARDTLGEQYF,TGCAGTGCCCGGGACACTCTGGGAGAGCAGTACTTC,few,.,TRBV20-1,TRBJ2-7
CASSLRVVSGYEQYF,TGTGCCAGCAGCTTAAGGGTTGTATCGGGGTACGAGCAGTACTTC,.,.,TRBV7-2,TRBJ2-7
CASSLSQDTDTQYF,TGTGCCAGCAGCTTATCCCAGGACACAGATACGCAGTATTTT,many,.,TRBV7-9,TRBJ2-3
CASSYRDSRLPGELFF,TGTGCCAGCAGCTACCGGGACAGCCGGCTTCCCGGGGAGCTGTTTTTT,many,TRBD1,TRBV6-5,TRBJ2-2
CASSESVNSGNTIYF,TGTGCCAGCAGTGAATCTGTAAACTCTGGAAACACCATATATTTT,many,.,TRBV2,TRBJ1-3
CASSAAGTSAPTDTQYF,TGTGCCAGCAGCGCCGCCGGGACTAGCGCGCCCACAGATACGCAGTATTTT,.,TRBD2,TRBV9,TRBJ2-3
CAISTDRGHGYTF,TGTGCCATCAGTACTGACAGGGGGCATGGCTACACCTTC,many,TRBD1,TRBV10-3,TRBJ1-2
CAIQGGTEAFF,TGTGCCATACAGGGGGGCACTGAAGCTTTCTTT,many,TRBD1,TRBV10-3,TRBJ1-1
CASSESTGELFF,TGTGCCAGCAGCGAGAGCACCGGGGAGCTGTTTTTT,many,.,TRBV7-9,TRBJ2-2
CASSGGQGEKLFF,TGTGCCAGCAGTGGGGGACAGGGGGAAAAACTGTTTTTT,many,TRBD1,TRBV2,TRBJ1-4
CASSRRAGETQYF,TGTGCCAGCAGCCGGAGGGCCGGAGAGACCCAGTACTTC,many,.,TRBV3-1,TRBJ2-5
CASSEGSSNEQFF,TGTGCCAGCAGCGAAGGATCTTCCAATGAGCAGTTCTTC,.,.,TRBV11-2,TRBJ2-1
CASSLDKQGFLETQYF,TGTGCCAGCAGTTTAGATAAACAGGGTTTTTTAGAGACCCAGTACTTC,.,.,TRBV27,TRBJ2-5
CASSTGTSGGSQYF,TGTGCCAGCAGCACCGGGACTAGCGGGGGATCCCAGTACTTC,many,TRBD2,TRBV12-3/TRBV12-4,TRBJ2-7
CASSQPTRGAYEQYF,TGCGCCAGCAGCCAACCAACCAGGGGGGCCTACGAGCAGTACTTC,.,.,TRBV4-1,TRBJ2-7
CASSEGQNGYTF,TGTGCCAGCAGTGAAGGTCAGAATGGCTACACCTTC,many,.,TRBV2,TRBJ1-2
CASSPSTGELFF,TGCGCCAGCAGTCCATCCACCGGGGAGCTGTTTTTT,many,.,TRBV5-1,TRBJ2-2
CASSQESSRDRGYYGYTF,TGTGCCAGCAGCCAAGAGTCGTCCCGGGACAGGGGTTACTATGGCTACACCTTC,few,TRBD1,TRBV3-1,TRBJ1-2
CASSVEGQGYYGYTF,TGTGCCAGCAGCGTAGAGGGACAGGGATACTATGGCTACACCTTC,.,TRBD1,TRBV9,TRBJ1-2
CASSSQSSNHGYTF,TGTGCCAGCAGCTCACAATCCAGCAACCATGGCTACACCTTC,many,.,TRBV7-2,TRBJ1-2
CASSPSGTSEGTQYF,TGTGCCAGCAGCCCCTCCGGGACTAGCGAGGGGACCCAGTACTTC,many,TRBD2,TRBV3-1,TRBJ2-5
CASSAHRTDHYGYTF,TGTGCCAGCAGCGCTCACAGGACAGACCACTATGGCTACACCTTC,many,.,TRBV9,TRBJ1-2
CASSSRDPGVDGYTF,TGTGCCAGCAGCTCACGGGACCCAGGGGTGGATGGCTACACCTTC,many,.,TRBV7-9,TRBJ1-2
CASRPSMGGLFF,TGTGCCAGCAGGCCCTCCATGGGGGGGCTTTTCTTC,many,.,TRBV2,TRBJ2-1
CASSQGASGGADGELFF,TGTGCCAGCAGCCAAGGTGCTAGCGGGGGGGCGGACGGGGAGCTGTTTTTT,.,TRBD2,TRBV4-2,TRBJ2-2
CASSPRTNPPVLTF,TGTGCCAGCAGCCCCCGGACCAACCCCCCCGTCCTGACTTTC,many,.,TRBV9,TRBJ2-6
CASSSITGGVQTQYF,TGTGCCAGCAGTTCAATCACAGGGGGTGTACAGACCCAGTACTTC,many,TRBD1,TRBV28,TRBJ2-5
CASSLGGQNSNQPQHF,TGTGCCAGCAGCTTGGGGGGACAGAATAGCAATCAGCCCCAGCATTTT,many,TRBD1,TRBV5-5,TRBJ1-5
CSARAATPRGGGIEKLFF,TGCAGTGCTAGAGCCGCTACCCCCCGGGGGGGGGGTATAGAAAAACTGTTTTTT,few,.,TRBV20-1,TRBJ1-4
CASKTGIFSYEQYF,TGTGCCAGCAAAACAGGGATCTTCTCCTACGAGCAGTACTTC,many,.,TRBV7-2,TRBJ2-7
CATSSRSLTGGQETQYF,TGTGCCACCAGTAGCCGTTCCCTTACGGGGGGGCAAGAGACCCAGTACTTC,.,TRBD2,TRBV24-1,TRBJ2-5
CASSLGGQGQETQYF,TGTGCCAGCAGTTTAGGGGGACAGGGTCAAGAGACCCAGTACTTC,many,TRBD1,TRBV12-3/TRBV12-4,TRBJ2-5
CSATMGAYGANVLTF,TGCAGTGCTACAATGGGAGCGTATGGGGCCAACGTCCTGACTTTC,many,.,TRBV20-1,TRBJ2-6